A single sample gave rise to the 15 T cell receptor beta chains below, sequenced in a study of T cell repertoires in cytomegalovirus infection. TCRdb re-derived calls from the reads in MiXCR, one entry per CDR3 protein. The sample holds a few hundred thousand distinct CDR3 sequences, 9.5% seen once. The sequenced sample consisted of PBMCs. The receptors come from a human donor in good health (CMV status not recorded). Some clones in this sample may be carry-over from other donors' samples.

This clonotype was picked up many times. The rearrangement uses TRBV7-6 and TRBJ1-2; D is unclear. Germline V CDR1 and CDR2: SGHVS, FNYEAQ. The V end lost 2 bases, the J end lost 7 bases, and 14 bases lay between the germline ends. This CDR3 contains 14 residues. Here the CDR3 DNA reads TGTGCCAGCAGCTTAACCACGGCCCCAGGTGGCTACACCTTC. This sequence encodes CASSLTTAPGGYTF. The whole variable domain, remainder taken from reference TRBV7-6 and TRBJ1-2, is GAGVSQSPRYKVTKRGQDVALRCDPISGHVSLYWYRQALGQGPEFLTYFNYEAQQDKSGLPNDRFSAERPEGSISTLTIQRTEQRDSAMYRCASSLTTAPGGYTFGSGTRLTVV.

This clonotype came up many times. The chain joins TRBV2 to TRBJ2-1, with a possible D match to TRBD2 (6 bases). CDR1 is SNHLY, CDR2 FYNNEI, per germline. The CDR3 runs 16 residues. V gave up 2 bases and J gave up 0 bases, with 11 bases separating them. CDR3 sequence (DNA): TGTGCCAGCAGTGAAAGGTTAGCGGTCTCCTACAATGAGCAGTTCTTC. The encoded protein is CASSERLAVSYNEQFF.

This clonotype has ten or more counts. The CDR3 sequence is CASSFGTGATQYF. Here the CDR3 DNA reads TGTGCCAGCAGTTTCGGGACAGGGGCCACCCAGTACTTC. The J gene is TRBJ2-5, the V gene TRBV28, with 10 nucleotides matching TRBD1. CDR1 MDHEN and CDR2 SYDVKM come from the germline V gene. The trim removed 3 bases at V and 8 bases at J, leaving 3 bases unmatched. The CDR3 runs to 13 residues.

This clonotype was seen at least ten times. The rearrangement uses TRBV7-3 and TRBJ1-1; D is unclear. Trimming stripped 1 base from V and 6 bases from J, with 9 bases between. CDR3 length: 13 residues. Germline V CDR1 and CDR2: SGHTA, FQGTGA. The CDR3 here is CASSLRARSEAFF. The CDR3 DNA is TGTGCCAGCAGCTTAAGGGCCCGATCTGAAGCTTTCTTT.

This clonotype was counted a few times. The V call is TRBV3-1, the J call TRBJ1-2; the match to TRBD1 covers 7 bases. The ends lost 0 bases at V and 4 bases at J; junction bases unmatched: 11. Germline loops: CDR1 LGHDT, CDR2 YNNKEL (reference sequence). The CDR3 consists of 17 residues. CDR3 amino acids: CASSQDNSPGGSYGYTF. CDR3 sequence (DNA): TGTGCCAGCAGCCAAGATAATTCTCCAGGGGGTTCCTATGGCTACACCTTC.

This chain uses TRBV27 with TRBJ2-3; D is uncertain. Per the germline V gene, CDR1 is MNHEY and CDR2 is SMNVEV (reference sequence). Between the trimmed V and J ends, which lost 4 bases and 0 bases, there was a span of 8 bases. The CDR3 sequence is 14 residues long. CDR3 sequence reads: CASSSPRSTDTQYF. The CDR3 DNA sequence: TGTGCCAGCAGTTCACCCCGTAGCACAGATACGCAGTATTTT.

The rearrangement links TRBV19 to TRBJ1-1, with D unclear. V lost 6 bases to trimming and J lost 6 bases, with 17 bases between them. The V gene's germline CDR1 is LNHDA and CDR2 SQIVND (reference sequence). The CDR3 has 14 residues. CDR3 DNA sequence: TGTGCCAGTAGCGCCCTGAACAAGGTAGCTGAAGCTTTCTTT. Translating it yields CASSALNKVAEAFF.

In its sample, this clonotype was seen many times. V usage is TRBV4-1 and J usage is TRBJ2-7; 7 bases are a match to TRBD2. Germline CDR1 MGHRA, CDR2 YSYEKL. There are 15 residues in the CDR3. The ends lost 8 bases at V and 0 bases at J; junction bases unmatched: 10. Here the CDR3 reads CASGVQLATSYEQYF. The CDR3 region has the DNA TGCGCCAGCGGGGTCCAACTAGCGACCTCCTACGAGCAGTACTTC.

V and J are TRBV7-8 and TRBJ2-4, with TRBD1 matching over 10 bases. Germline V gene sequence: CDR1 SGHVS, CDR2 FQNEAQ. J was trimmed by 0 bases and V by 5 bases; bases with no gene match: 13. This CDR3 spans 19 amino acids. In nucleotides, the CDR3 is TGTGCCAGCAGCCCAAGCCGGGACAGGGGACTTGTAGCCAAAAACATTCAGTACTTC. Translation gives CASSPSRDRGLVAKNIQYF.

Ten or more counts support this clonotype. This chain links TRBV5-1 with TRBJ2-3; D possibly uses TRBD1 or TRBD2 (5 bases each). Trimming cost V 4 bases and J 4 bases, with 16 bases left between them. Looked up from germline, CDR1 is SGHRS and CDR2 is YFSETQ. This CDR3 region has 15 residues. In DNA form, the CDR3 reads TGCGCCAGCAGCCTGGAGGCAGGGCCCCCAGATACGCAGTATTTT. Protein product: CASSLEAGPPDTQYF. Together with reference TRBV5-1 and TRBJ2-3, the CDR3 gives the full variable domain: KAGVTQTPRYLIKTRGQQVTLSCSPISGHRSVSWYQQTPGQGLQFLFEYFSETQRNKGNFPGRFSGRQFSNSRSEMNVSTLELGDSALYLCASSLEAGPPDTQYFGPGTRLTVL.

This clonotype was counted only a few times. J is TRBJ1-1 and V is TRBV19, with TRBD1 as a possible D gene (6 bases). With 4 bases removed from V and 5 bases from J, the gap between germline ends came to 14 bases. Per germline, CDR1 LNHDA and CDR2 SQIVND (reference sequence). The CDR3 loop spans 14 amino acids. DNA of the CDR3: TGTGCCAGTAGTAACCGGGGGCTGGGGACTGAAGCTTTCTTT. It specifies CASSNRGLGTEAFF.

CDR3 sequence: CATYQPYGLADNEQFF. The CDR3 bases are TGTGCCACCTACCAACCTTATGGACTAGCGGACAATGAGCAGTTCTTC. The J gene is TRBJ2-1, the V gene TRBV19; 10 positions match TRBD2. V lost 10 bases, J lost 5 bases, and 14 bases stayed unmatched. The CDR3 totals 16 residues. Germline loops: CDR1 LNHDA, CDR2 SQIVND (reference sequence).

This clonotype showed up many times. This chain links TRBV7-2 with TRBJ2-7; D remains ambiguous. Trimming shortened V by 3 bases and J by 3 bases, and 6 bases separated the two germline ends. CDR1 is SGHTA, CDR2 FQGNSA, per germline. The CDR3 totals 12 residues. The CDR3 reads CASSFSDYEQYF. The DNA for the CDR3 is TGTGCCAGCAGCTTTTCCGACTACGAGCAGTACTTC.

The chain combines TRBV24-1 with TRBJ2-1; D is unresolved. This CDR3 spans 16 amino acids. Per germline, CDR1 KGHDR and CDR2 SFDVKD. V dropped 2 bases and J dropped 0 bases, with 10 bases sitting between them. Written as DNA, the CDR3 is TGTGCCACCAGTGATTCATGGCACAGCTCCTACAATGAGCAGTTCTTC. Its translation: CATSDSWHSSYNEQFF.

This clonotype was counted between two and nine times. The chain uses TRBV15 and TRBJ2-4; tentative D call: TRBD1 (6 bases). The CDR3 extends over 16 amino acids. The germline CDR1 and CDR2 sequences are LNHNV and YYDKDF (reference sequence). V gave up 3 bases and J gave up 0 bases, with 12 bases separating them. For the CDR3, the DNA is TGTGCCACCAGCAGGAAGGGACATTCAGCCAAAAACATTCAGTACTTC. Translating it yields CATSRKGHSAKNIQYF.